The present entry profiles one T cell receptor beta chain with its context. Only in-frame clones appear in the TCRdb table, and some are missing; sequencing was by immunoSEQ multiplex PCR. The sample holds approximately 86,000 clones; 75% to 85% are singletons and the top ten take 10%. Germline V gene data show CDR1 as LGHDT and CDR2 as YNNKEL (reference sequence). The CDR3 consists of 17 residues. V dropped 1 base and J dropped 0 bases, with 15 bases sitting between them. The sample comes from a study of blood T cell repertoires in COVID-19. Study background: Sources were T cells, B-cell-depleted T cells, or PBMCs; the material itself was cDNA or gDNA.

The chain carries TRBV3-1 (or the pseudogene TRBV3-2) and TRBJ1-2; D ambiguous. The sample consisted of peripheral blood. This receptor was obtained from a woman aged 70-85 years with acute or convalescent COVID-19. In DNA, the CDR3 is TGTGCCAGCAGCCAAGCCCGCCCCGGGGAAGCTAACTATGGCTACACCTTC. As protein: CASSQARPGEANYGYTF.